The present entry profiles one TCR beta chain with its context. Its cognate antigen is unknown. The V segment lost 5 bases and the J segment 0 bases; nucleotides outside the gene matches: 3. Germline V gene sequence: CDR1 MNHEY, CDR2 SMNVEV (reference sequence). The CDR3 extends over 15 amino acids. This entry belongs to a study of cytomegalovirus exposure and HLA in healthy donors. Whole-study results and caveats: Sequencing likely produced, as an artifact, a cluster of highly shared sequence variants. As was reported, the HLA-A and HLA-B alleles of most subjects were accurately predicted from TCR beta sequences. Per published reports, the classifier diagnosed cytomegalovirus status with high specificity and sensitivity. According to an earlier analysis, most TCR beta V segments yielded productive rearrangements about 90% or about 30% of the time.

PCR amplification relied on 60 Vbeta primers (plus 13 Jbeta primers). TCRdb's table, derived via immunoSEQ multiplex PCR, lists solely in-frame clones and lacks some. The sample lists 150,000 to 200,000 clones; 9.5% to 15% were seen once. The chain carries TRBV27 and TRBJ2-1; TRBD2 matches 8 bases. Sequencing used PBMCs. The receptor was isolated from a man between 50 and 59 years old in good health and CMV-seropositive. CDR3 in DNA: TGTGCCAGCAGTGGCAGCGGGGGCTCCTACAATGAGCAGTTCTTC. Protein: CASSGSGGSYNEQFF.